This entry lists 32 T cell receptor beta chains sequenced from one sample in a study. TCRdb called the 5' RACE reads again in MiXCR, with one record for every CDR3 protein. The sample carries approximately 11,000 distinct CDR3 sequences, more than 45% recorded once. What was sequenced was tumor-infiltrating naive CD4+ T cells sorted from the breast tumor. Subset: naive CD4+ T cells, CD4+CD45RA+CD25-. The receptors originated from a female donor with breast cancer.

Comment on this clonotype: One end of the junction is discordant with germline, which a read error may explain. The chain employs TRBV27 and TRBJ2-7; D possibly matches TRBD1 or TRBD2 (6 bases each). This CDR3 is built from 11 residues. Germline V gene data show CDR1 as MNHEY and CDR2 as SMNVEV (reference sequence). CDR3 nucleotide sequence: TGTGCCAGCAGTTTGGGGGGCGAGCAGTGCTTC. As protein: CASSLGGEQCF.

This sequence joins TRBV7-9 and TRBJ2-7; possible D gene TRBD1, 5 bases. Germline V gene data show CDR1 as SEHNR and CDR2 as FQNEAQ (reference sequence). CDR3 length: 13 amino acids. The ends were cut back, 5 bases at V and 0 bases at J, with 8 bases in the middle. The CDR3, as DNA: TGTGCCAGCAGCCGACAGAGCTCCTACGAGCAGTACTTC. This gives the protein CASSRQSSYEQYF.

The V and J genes are TRBV20-1 and TRBJ2-2; TRBD2 matches at 8 bases. CDR1 is DFQATT, CDR2 SNEGSKA, per germline (reference sequence). The CDR3 length is 17 residues. The J segment lost 2 bases and the V segment lost 0 bases, leaving 8 bases of the junction unmatched. CDR3 in amino acids: CSARDQAGVGNTGELFF. In DNA form, the CDR3 reads TGCAGTGCTAGAGACCAAGCGGGAGTGGGTAACACCGGGGAGCTGTTTTTT.

This chain links TRBV20-1 with TRBJ2-7; D not resolved. CDR3 length: 12 residues. Germline V gives CDR1 DFQATT, CDR2 SNEGSKA (reference sequence). The CDR3 sequence is CNAVPGLGEQYF. The CDR3 region has the DNA TGCAATGCGGTACCAGGTTTAGGCGAGCAGTACTTC.

This clonotype was seen a few times. This chain connects TRBV29-1 to TRBJ1-1; D may be TRBD1 (5 bases). Per germline, CDR1 SQVTM and CDR2 ANQGSEA. Trimming removed 3 bases from V and 4 bases from J, with 6 bases in between. This CDR3 comprises 11 residues. This chain's CDR3 is CSVEGGTEAFF. In DNA, the CDR3 is TGCAGCGTTGAGGGGGGCACTGAAGCTTTCTTT.

The rearrangement uses TRBV7-8 and TRBJ1-1, with D uncertain. Germline-derived CDR1 and CDR2 are SGHVS and FQNEAQ. The CDR3 has 16 amino acids. Trimming pared 1 base from V and 0 bases from J, leaving 12 bases between. The CDR3 nucleotides read TGTGCCAGCAGCTTAGAGTCCGGGAGCCTGAACACTGAAGCTTTCTTT. Amino acids: CASSLESGSLNTEAFF.

V usage is TRBV29-1 and J usage is TRBJ2-7, with 9 bases that match TRBD2. This CDR3 is built from 17 residues. J gave up 4 bases and V 2 bases, and 15 bases lay outside the gene matches. The germline gives CDR1 SQVTM, CDR2 ANQGSEA. In DNA, the CDR3 is TGCAGCGTTGAATACCCCGGTAGAGGAACTAGCGGGTACGAGCAGTACGTC. Translated: CSVEYPGRGTSGYEQYV.

This clonotype was observed a few times. V is TRBV11-2 and J is TRBJ2-1, with 10 bases aligning to TRBD2. The V and J ends lost 5 bases and 7 bases, in that order; junction bases with no gene match: 8. The CDR3 extends over 15 amino acids. The germline gives CDR1 SGHAT, CDR2 FQNNGV. The CDR3 DNA follows: TGTGCCAGCAGCACCTGGACTAGCGGATTAAATGAGCAGTTCTTC. Its translation: CASSTWTSGLNEQFF.

The J gene is TRBJ2-7, the V gene TRBV7-2; the match to TRBD2 covers 8 bases. Germline-derived CDR1 and CDR2 are SGHTA and FQGNSA. The CDR3 length is 13 residues. Trimming removed 6 bases from V and 4 bases from J; junction bases left unmatched: 5. CDR3 protein: CASRSGSLYEQYF. CDR3 coding DNA: TGTGCCAGCAGGAGCGGGAGTCTGTACGAGCAGTACTTC.

The chain has TRBV12-3 or TRBV12-4 and TRBJ2-1, with D possibly TRBD1 on 5 matching bases. V lost 5 bases and J lost 3, with 14 bases in between. The CDR3 contains 15 residues. CDR3 DNA: TGTGCCAGCAGTCCGACAGTCCTAGGCTACAATGAGCAGTTCTTC. Translating it yields CASSPTVLGYNEQFF.

In this sample, this clonotype turned up a few times. The chain has TRBV5-6 and TRBJ2-1, with D possibly matching TRBD2 (5 bases). With 4 bases removed from V and 2 bases from J, the gap between germline ends came to 7 bases. The CDR3 totals 13 residues. Germline CDR1 SGHDT, CDR2 YYEEEE. CDR3 bases: TGTGCCAGCAGCCGGGGAGCCTACAATGAGCAGTTCTTC. Translating it yields CASSRGAYNEQFF.

In regard to this clonotype: The final CDR3 position lacks the conserved phenylalanine or tryptophan, pointing to a likely read error. The chain carries TRBV29-1 and TRBJ2-3; maybe TRBD1 (7 bases). This CDR3 comprises 14 residues. The germline V gene encodes CDR1 SQVTM and CDR2 ANQGSEA. CDR3 protein: CSIERGDSPDTQYS. The CDR3 coding sequence is TGCAGCATTGAGAGGGGGGACAGTCCAGATACGCAGTATTCT.

On this clonotype: One junction end does not reproduce the germline sequence, and a read error may be involved. This chain uses TRBV5-1 with TRBJ2-1, with D perhaps matching TRBD2 (6 bases). CDR3 length: 14 residues. Germline loops: CDR1 SGHRS, CDR2 YFSETQ. The CDR3 loop is CASSSMAGTGEQIF. CDR3 nucleotide sequence: TGCGCCAGCAGCTCCATGGCAGGGACGGGAGAGCAGATCTTC.

The genes are TRBV7-6 and TRBJ2-1, with 8 bases fitting TRBD1. The CDR3 runs 16 residues. Germline V gene data show CDR1 as SGHVS and CDR2 as FNYEAQ. V shed 5 bases and J 6 bases; nucleotides not matched to a gene: 12. CDR3 coding DNA: TGTGCCAGCAGCCAGGCCCTGCAGGGGGCCTTCAATGAGCAGTTCTTC. Translated, it gives CASSQALQGAFNEQFF. The full variable domain, its missing parts supplied by reference TRBV7-6 and TRBJ2-1, is GAGVSQSPRYKVTKRGQDVALRCDPISGHVSLYWYRQALGQGPEFLTYFNYEAQQDKSGLPNDRFSAERPEGSISTLTIQRTEQRDSAMYRCASSQALQGAFNEQFFGPGTRLTVL.

This clonotype was counted between two and nine times. The genes are TRBV29-1 and TRBJ1-5, with D unclear. Germline assignment: CDR1 SQVTM and CDR2 ANQGSEA. This CDR3 comprises 9 residues. Trimming cost V 7 bases and J 10 bases, with 8 bases left between them. CDR3 coding DNA: TGCAGCGCCGGAGAACCCCAGCATTTT. Protein: CSAGEPQHF.

The V gene is TRBV6-5, the J gene TRBJ2-7, with no clear D. Germline V gene sequence: CDR1 MNHEY, CDR2 SVGAGI. V lost 9 bases and J lost 4, with 10 bases in between. The length of the CDR3 is 11 residues. CDR3 nucleotide sequence: TGTGCCAGTCGGTCGTTGTACGAGCAGTACTTC. Translation gives CASRSLYEQYF.

The chain has TRBV6-5 and TRBJ2-7; D is undetermined. Trimming shortened V by 8 bases and J by 4 bases, and 21 bases separated the two germline ends. The CDR3 consists of 15 residues. Germline V lookup: CDR1 MNHEY, CDR2 SVGAGI. The CDR3 sequence is CASGLLGPVVYEQYF. The CDR3 coding sequence is TGTGCCAGCGGTCTTCTCGGGCCGGTAGTTTACGAGCAGTACTTC.

This chain uses TRBV9 with TRBJ1-5, with 7 bases aligning to TRBD1. Per the germline V gene, CDR1 is SGDLS and CDR2 is YYNGEE. Trimming removed 4 bases from V and 4 bases from J; junction bases left unmatched: 5. The CDR3 runs to 14 residues. The DNA of the CDR3 is TGTGCCAGCAGCATCAGGGGGAAAAATCAGCCCCAGCATTTT. Protein: CASSIRGKNQPQHF.

In its sample, this clonotype was seen a few times. The V gene is TRBV6-5, the J gene TRBJ2-2; tentative D call: TRBD1 (6 bases). CDR3 length: 14 amino acids. In germline, CDR1 is MNHEY, CDR2 SVGAGI. With 5 bases removed from V and 4 bases from J, the gap between germline ends came to 11 bases. CDR3 sequence: CASSRDIGTGELFF. DNA for the CDR3: TGTGCCAGCAGTCGGGACATTGGCACCGGGGAGCTGTTTTTT.

V gene TRBV5-1 combines with J gene TRBJ2-5; 9 positions agree with TRBD2. Unmatched junction bases numbered 12, after V lost 7 bases and J lost 5 bases. The CDR3 totals 15 residues. The germline gives CDR1 SGHRS, CDR2 YFSETQ. CDR3 nucleotides: TGCGCCAGCGGCCCGAGCGGGGGGCGGGATGAGACCCAGTACTTC. This codes for CASGPSGGRDETQYF. Complete variable domain (other parts from reference TRBV5-1 and TRBJ2-5): KAGVTQTPRYLIKTRGQQVTLSCSPISGHRSVSWYQQTPGQGLQFLFEYFSETQRNKGNFPGRFSGRQFSNSRSEMNVSTLELGDSALYLCASGPSGGRDETQYFGPGTRLLVL.

The chain combines TRBV6-6 with TRBJ1-1; no definite D call. Germline values: CDR1 MNHNY, CDR2 SVGAGI (reference sequence). Trimming removed 3 bases at V and 1 base at J, with 3 bases between. The CDR3 has 12 residues. The CDR3 sequence is CASSYKNTEAFF. CDR3 DNA: TGTGCCAGCAGTTATAAGAACACTGAAGCTTTCTTT.

The V and J genes are TRBV28 and TRBJ2-5, with D uncertain. This CDR3 has 14 amino acids. With 6 bases removed from V and 1 base from J, the gap between germline ends came to 12 bases. In germline, CDR1 is MDHEN, CDR2 SYDVKM. CDR3 sequence: CASRPPRVQETQYF. CDR3 coding DNA: TGTGCCAGCAGACCACCTCGGGTCCAAGAGACCCAGTACTTC.

The genes are TRBV5-1 and TRBJ2-1, with 9 positions matching TRBD2. Germline V gives CDR1 SGHRS, CDR2 YFSETQ. This CDR3 has 17 amino acids. The V gene end was trimmed by 2 bases and the J gene end by 6 bases; junction bases not matched to a gene: 12. CDR3 DNA sequence: TGCGCCAGCAGCTTTATTGGCGGGAGGGCAGTAGGCAATGAGCAGTTCTTC. Encoded protein: CASSFIGGRAVGNEQFF.

This clonotype was counted a few times. This chain uses TRBV7-6 with TRBJ2-5, with D possibly matching TRBD2 (7 bases). Germline V gene data show CDR1 as SGHVS and CDR2 as FNYEAQ. The CDR3 is 14 residues long. V was shortened by 5 bases and J by 2 bases, with 12 bases between the two germline ends. This CDR3 is CASSSGTWQETQYF. CDR3 nucleotides: TGTGCCAGCAGCAGCGGGACATGGCAAGAGACCCAGTACTTC.

The chain uses TRBV15 and TRBJ1-4; D is unclear. Germline V gene data show CDR1 as LNHNV and CDR2 as YYDKDF (reference sequence). Trimming removed 3 bases from V and 10 bases from J, with 15 bases in between. CDR3 length: 14 residues. CDR3 in amino acids: CATSRERSVGKLFF. In DNA, the CDR3 is TGTGCCACCAGCAGGGAGAGGTCGGTGGGAAAACTGTTTTTT.

This clonotype was detected only a few times. The chain's CDR3 is CASSPLGAGRVTGELFF. DNA for the CDR3: TGTGCCAGCAGTCCTTTAGGCGCCGGGCGCGTCACCGGGGAGCTGTTTTTT. V gene TRBV27 combines with J gene TRBJ2-2; D remains ambiguous. V lost 5 bases and J 4 bases, leaving 20 bases between the germline ends. The CDR3 is 17 residues long. Germline CDR1 and CDR2: MNHEY and SMNVEV (reference sequence).

This clonotype is categorized as medium-sized (0.01 to 0.1%). The V call is TRBV7-6, the J call TRBJ2-3; 9 nucleotides line up with TRBD2. This CDR3 has 15 amino acids. Germline CDR1 reads SGHVS; CDR2 reads FNYEAQ. Trimming at V came to 0 bases and at J to 11 bases, leaving 9 bases not matched to a gene. For the CDR3, the DNA is TGTGCCAGCAGCTTAGCCGCGGGAGGGCCTTTCGGGCAGTATTTT. Amino acids: CASSLAAGGPFGQYF.

The chain links TRBV12-3 or TRBV12-4 to TRBJ1-1; D unclear. There are 13 residues in the CDR3. The V and J ends lost 7 bases and 0 bases respectively, with 9 bases between them. In nucleotides, the CDR3 is TGTGCCAGCAAAGGAGGTTTGAACACTGAAGCTTTCTTT. This translates into CASKGGLNTEAFF.

This clonotype is medium-sized in the sample. The rearrangement links TRBV6-2 or TRBV6-3 to TRBJ2-1, with D unresolved. V lost 7 bases, J lost 4 bases, and 20 bases lay in between. The germline gives CDR1 MNHEY, CDR2 SVGEGT. The CDR3 has 16 amino acids. The CDR3 spells CASTSSARRDYNEQFF. As DNA, the CDR3 is TGTGCCAGCACCTCCTCGGCCCGTCGAGATTACAATGAGCAGTTCTTC.

The V gene is TRBV20-1, the J gene TRBJ2-1; D is possibly TRBD1 (6 bases). Trimming took 3 bases from V and 9 from J, leaving 15 bases between them. CDR1 and CDR2 (germline): DFQATT, SNEGSKA (reference sequence). The CDR3 consists of 13 residues. CDR3 sequence reads: CSASPGGPPEQFF. In DNA, the CDR3 is TGCAGTGCTAGTCCTGGGGGCCCGCCTGAGCAGTTCTTC.

The chain employs TRBV24-1 and TRBJ2-3; D gene ambiguous. Trimming shortened V by 10 bases and J by 2 bases, and 15 bases separated the two germline ends. The CDR3 totals 14 residues. Germline V gene lookup returns CDR1 KGHDR and CDR2 SFDVKD. CDR3 in DNA: TGTGCCACGAGTAGCTTATCCGACACAGATACGCAGTATTTT. Translation: CATSSLSDTDTQYF.

The chain is built from TRBV12-3 or TRBV12-4 and TRBJ2-6; possibly TRBD2 for D (5 bases). Deletions cut 5 bases from V and 2 bases from J, with 13 bases between. The length of the CDR3 is 16 residues. Here the CDR3 DNA reads TGTGCCAGCAGTCTCCATTCCGGGGCTGGGGCCAACGTCCTGACTTTC. Translated, it gives CASSLHSGAGANVLTF.